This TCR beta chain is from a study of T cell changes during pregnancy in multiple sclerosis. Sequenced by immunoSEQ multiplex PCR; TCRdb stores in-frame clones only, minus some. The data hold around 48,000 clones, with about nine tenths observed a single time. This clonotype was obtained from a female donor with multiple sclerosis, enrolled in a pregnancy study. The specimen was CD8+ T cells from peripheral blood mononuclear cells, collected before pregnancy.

The chain's CDR3 is CASSPPGGRGDTDTQYF. DNA for the CDR3: TGCGCCAGCAGCCCCCCTGGGGGGCGGGGGGACACAGATACGCAGTATTTT. V is TRBV4-1 and J is TRBJ2-3; 8 nucleotides agree with TRBD2. With 4 bases clipped from V and 2 bases from J, the junction kept 11 bases outside the gene matches. The V gene's germline CDR1 is MGHRA and CDR2 YSYEKL. This CDR3 spans 17 amino acids.